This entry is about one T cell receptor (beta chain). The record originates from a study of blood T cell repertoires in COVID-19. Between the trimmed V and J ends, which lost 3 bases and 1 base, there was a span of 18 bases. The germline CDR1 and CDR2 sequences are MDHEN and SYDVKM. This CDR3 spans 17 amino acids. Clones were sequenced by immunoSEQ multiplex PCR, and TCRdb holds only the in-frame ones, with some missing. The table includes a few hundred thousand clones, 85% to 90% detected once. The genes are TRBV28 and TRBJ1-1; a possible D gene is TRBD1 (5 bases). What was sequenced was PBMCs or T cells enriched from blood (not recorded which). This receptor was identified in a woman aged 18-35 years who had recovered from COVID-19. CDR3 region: CASSLGGGRGWNTEAFF. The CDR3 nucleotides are TGTGCCAGCAGTTTGGGGGGAGGTAGAGGGTGGAACACTGAAGCTTTCTTT.